The 20 T cell receptor beta chains below all came from one sample that was sequenced in a study of vaccination effects on CD4 cells after COVID-19. ViraFEST assay sequencing came after antigen-specific CD4+ T cells were expanded with viral peptide pools. The authors isolated CD4+ T cells after around 9 days of culture. This person's SARS-CoV-2 infection, confirmed by PCR, occurred between March and December 2020. For these receptors, no antigen is known. Libraries were prepared by immunoSEQ multiplex PCR; TCRdb keeps only in-frame clonotypes and omits some of them. The repertoire holds tens of thousands of clones, with more than 75% as singletons. Sequencing was performed on CD4+ T cells from PBMCs cultured with HIV peptides, taken before COVID-19 vaccination. Documented subset: HIV-1 Nef peptide pool negative control/reference culture. The receptors derive from a human donor who had a prior SARS-CoV-2 infection.

CDR3 region: CASSLEWYEQFF. CDR3 sequence (DNA): TGTGCCAGCAGCTTAGAATGGTATGAGCAGTTCTTC. The rearrangement links TRBV7-2 to TRBJ2-1, with D unclear. Germline V gene lookup returns CDR1 SGHTA and CDR2 FQGNSA. Between the trimmed V and J ends, which lost 1 base and 8 bases, there was a span of 6 bases. This CDR3 is built from 12 residues. Variable domain in full (rest from reference TRBV7-2 and TRBJ2-1): GAGVSQSPSNKVTEKGKDVELRCDPISGHTALYWYRQSLGQGLEFLIYFQGNSAPDKSGLPSDRFSAERTGGSVSTLTIQRTQQEDSAVYLCASSLEWYEQFFGPGTRLTVL.

The chain links TRBV7-3 to TRBJ1-1; 9 nucleotides agree with TRBD1. Germline V CDR1 and CDR2: SGHTA, FQGTGA. There are 14 residues in the CDR3. The V gene end was trimmed by 6 bases and the J gene end by 6 bases; junction bases not matched to a gene: 8. The CDR3 loop is CASRRTGAGAEAFF. The CDR3 bases are TGTGCCAGCAGAAGGACAGGGGCAGGGGCTGAAGCTTTCTTT.

This chain connects TRBV7-9 to TRBJ1-2; no clear D gene. Germline V CDR1 and CDR2: SEHNR, FQNEAQ (reference sequence). Trimming removed 4 bases from V and 0 bases from J, with 12 bases in between. The CDR3 spans 15 residues. In nucleotides, the CDR3 is TGTGCCAGCAGCTCCGGACGGTCCTCTAACTATGGCTACACCTTC. As protein: CASSSGRSSNYGYTF.

This clone has a handful of counts. This chain joins TRBV29-1 and TRBJ2-3, with 7 bases aligning to TRBD2. The CDR3 length is 13 residues. The ends lost 7 bases at V and 8 bases at J; junction bases unmatched: 12. From germline, CDR1 is SQVTM and CDR2 ANQGSEA. The CDR3 is CSAEWEGGGTQYF. The CDR3 DNA is TGCAGCGCCGAGTGGGAGGGTGGGGGTACGCAGTATTTT.

The V call is TRBV14, the J call TRBJ2-7, with 13 bases matching TRBD2. J lost 5 bases, V lost 4 bases, and 11 bases had no gene match. The CDR3 consists of 17 residues. The V gene's germline CDR1 is SGHDN and CDR2 FVKESK. The CDR3 DNA follows: TGTGCCAGCAGCCGGGGGACTAGCGGGATAAGCCAGGACGAGCAGTACTTC. As protein: CASSRGTSGISQDEQYF. The full variable domain, with the rest looked up from reference TRBV14 and TRBJ2-7, is EAGVTQFPSHSVIEKGQTVTLRCDPISGHDNLYWYRRVMGKEIKFLLHFVKESKQDESGMPNNRFLAERTGGTYSTLKVQPAELEDSGVYFCASSRGTSGISQDEQYFGPGTRLTVT.

The rearrangement joins TRBV5-8 to TRBJ1-1; no reliable D call. Germline CDR1 and CDR2: SGHTS and YDEGEE. Trimming shortened V by 0 bases and J by 3 bases, and 9 bases separated the two germline ends. This CDR3 contains 14 residues. The chain's CDR3 is CASSLEEFYTEAFF. CDR3 DNA: TGTGCCAGCAGCTTGGAAGAGTTTTACACTGAAGCTTTCTTT.

This sequence joins TRBV5-6 and TRBJ1-2; TRBD1 is a possible D gene (5 bases). Germline CDR1 SGHDT, CDR2 YYEEEE. V was cut by 4 bases and J by 1 base, with 14 bases left in between. This CDR3 spans 15 amino acids. This chain's CDR3 is CASSTGTRFNYGYTF. CDR3 nucleotides: TGTGCCAGCAGCACCGGGACCCGATTTAACTATGGCTACACCTTC.

Points on this clone: At one end, the junction sequence differs from germline, possibly due to a read error. The chain is built from TRBV7-7 and TRBJ2-7, with D maybe TRBD1 (5 bases). CDR1 and CDR2 from the germline V gene are SSHAT and FNYEAQ (reference sequence). The CDR3 spans 13 residues. CDR3 coding DNA: TGTGCTAGCAGCTTAGGGGTAGGGGACGAGCAGTACTTC. This codes for CASSLGVGDEQYF. Full variable domain (outside the CDR3, taken from reference TRBV7-7 and TRBJ2-7): GAGVSQSPRYKVTKRGQDVTLRCDPISSHATLYWYQQALGQGPEFLTYFNYEAQPDKSGLPSDRFSAERPEGSISTLTIQRTEQRDSAMYRCASSLGVGDEQYFGPGTRLTVT.

This clone has a single count. This chain joins TRBV18 and TRBJ1-5; D is ambiguous. The CDR3 consists of 13 residues. Looked up from germline, CDR1 is KGHSH and CDR2 is LQKENI. V was trimmed by 0 bases and J by 6 bases, leaving 6 bases between them. The chain's CDR3 is CASSPPFGQPQHF. The CDR3 nucleotides are TGTGCCAGCTCACCACCGTTTGGTCAGCCCCAGCATTTT.

The J gene is TRBJ1-2, the V gene TRBV29-1, with no clear D. Trimming stripped 6 bases from V and 4 bases from J, with 9 bases between. CDR1 is SQVTM, CDR2 ANQGSEA, per germline. The CDR3 has 11 residues. The CDR3 DNA is TGCAGCGTCCTCAGTACCTATGGCTACACCTTC. It codes for CSVLSTYGYTF.

This chain uses TRBV9 with TRBJ2-5; 9 nucleotides match TRBD2. The CDR3 covers 17 residues. The V and J ends lost 6 bases and 2 bases, in that order; junction bases with no gene match: 14. The germline gives CDR1 SGDLS, CDR2 YYNGEE. The CDR3 here is CASNPGGGAVWQETQYF. CDR3 nucleotide sequence: TGTGCCAGCAACCCTGGCGGGGGGGCCGTGTGGCAAGAGACCCAGTACTTC.

The chain recombines TRBV18 with TRBJ1-1; D possibly corresponds to TRBD1 (6 bases). Looked up from germline, CDR1 is KGHSH and CDR2 is LQKENI. CDR3 size: 16 residues. The V end lost 3 bases, the J end lost 0 bases, and 14 bases lay between the germline ends. CDR3 sequence (DNA): TGTGCCAGCTCACCTACAAAGGACAGTCTGAACACTGAAGCTTTCTTT. Protein product: CASSPTKDSLNTEAFF.

The CDR3: CASSPSRQYNEQFF. The DNA for the CDR3 is TGTGCCAGCAGTCCCTCTCGACAGTACAATGAGCAGTTCTTC. V gene TRBV6-2 or TRBV6-3 combines with J gene TRBJ2-1; D may be TRBD1 (5 bases). Germline lookup yields CDR1 MNHEY and CDR2 SVGEGT. The CDR3 sequence is 14 residues long. Deletions cut 5 bases from V and 4 bases from J, with 12 bases between.

This chain joins TRBV18 and TRBJ2-7; D gene uncertain. The germline CDR1 and CDR2 sequences are KGHSH and LQKENI. The CDR3 is made up of 12 amino acids. Trimming took off 0 bases at V and 6 bases at J, with 6 bases between the two ends. The CDR3 bases are TGTGCCAGCTCACCACCCTCCGGCGAGCAGTACTTC. Encoded protein: CASSPPSGEQYF.

The chain couples TRBV19 to TRBJ1-2; D is perhaps TRBD1 (5 bases). CDR3 length: 12 amino acids. Germline V gene lookup returns CDR1 LNHDA and CDR2 SQIVND (reference sequence). The ends were cut back, 1 base at V and 10 bases at J, with 10 bases in the middle. CDR3 in amino acids: CASSIVGGDYTF. CDR3 DNA sequence: TGTGCCAGTAGTATAGTTGGGGGGGACTACACCTTC.

The genes are TRBV18 and TRBJ2-1; 10 nucleotides align to TRBD1. Germline V gives CDR1 KGHSH, CDR2 LQKENI. The CDR3 has 14 amino acids. The ends lost 6 bases at V and 10 bases at J; junction bases unmatched: 9. The CDR3 here is CASSPDRGAGEQFF. The CDR3 bases are TGTGCCAGCTCCCCGGACAGGGGGGCAGGCGAGCAGTTCTTC.

The chain joins TRBV7-3 to TRBJ2-7; no clear D gene. CDR1 is SGHTA, CDR2 FQGTGA, per germline. Deletions cut 4 bases from V and 10 bases from J, with 11 bases between. The CDR3 is 11 amino acids. CDR3 coding DNA: TGTGCCAGCAGCTCAGACGGAAATCAGTACTTC. Its protein product is CASSSDGNQYF.

The V and J genes are TRBV21-1 and TRBJ1-1; no check of the table's D call, TRBD1, against the DNA was made. TRBV21-1 is assigned pseudogene status. This CDR3 is 17 amino acids long. The CDR3 nucleotides read TGTGCCAGCAGCCCTCCCCAGGGTACAGGGAGTAACACTGAAGCTTTCTTT. It encodes CASSPPQGTGSNTEAFF.

The chain has TRBV19 and TRBJ2-1; the D is unclear. V dropped 5 bases and J dropped 8 bases, with 22 bases sitting between them. CDR3 size: 16 residues. Per the germline V gene, CDR1 is LNHDA and CDR2 is SQIVND (reference sequence). The CDR3 spells CASSVIPRPTLDEQFF. CDR3 DNA: TGTGCCAGTAGTGTTATACCGCGCCCCACCCTTGATGAGCAGTTCTTC.

This clone was seen a handful of times. The CDR3 is CASSLEGRTDLTDTQYF. Here the CDR3 DNA reads TGCGCCAGCAGCTTGGAGGGTCGGACGGACCTCACAGATACGCAGTATTTT. The chain is built from TRBV5-1 and TRBJ2-3; unclear D gene. Trimming took off 0 bases at V and 2 bases at J, with 16 bases between the two ends. This CDR3 comprises 17 residues. Germline CDR1 SGHRS, CDR2 YFSETQ.